This T cell receptor (beta chain) was found in a study of cytomegalovirus exposure and HLA in healthy donors. The germline V gene encodes CDR1 MNHEY and CDR2 SVGAGI. The CDR3 totals 15 residues. Losses at the gene ends were 6 bases for V and 0 bases for J; bases not matched to a gene: 4. Study conclusions and caveats: For presence/absence analyses, sequencing depth was assumed to be roughly uniform across donors.

This clone has only a few counts. Its target is not known. Primers for the PCR totalled 60 Vbeta and 13 Jbeta. Profiled with immunoSEQ multiplex PCR; TCRdb holds only in-frame clones, not every one. The sample contains 89,000 or so clones, 84% of which appear only once. The sequenced sample was PBMCs. This TCR came from a woman in her late teens or twenties in good health and CMV-seropositive. The chain combines TRBV6-5 with TRBJ2-1; TRBD2 matches 8 bases. CDR3 in amino acids: CASSLAGYSYNEQFF. The DNA of the CDR3 is TGTGCCAGCAGCCTAGCGGGCTACTCCTACAATGAGCAGTTCTTC.